This T cell receptor beta chain was found in a study of shared clonotypes between healthy human individuals. Whole-study results and caveats: Relative to their counterparts shared across all four donors, non-shared clonotypes exhibited diminished generation probabilities.

Participating donors were healthy, HIV-negative adults free of recent acute infections or vaccinations. The CDR3 is 14 residues long. The V and J ends lost 1 base and 5 bases respectively, with 11 bases between them. CDR1 MGHRA and CDR2 YSYEKL come from the germline V gene. Repertoires were generated with immunoSEQ multiplex PCR, while TCRdb's copy carries only in-frame clones and drops some. The table shows some 650,000 clones, with 95% to 98% occurring only once. On this clone itself: What it recognizes is unknown.

The chain joins TRBV4-1 to TRBJ2-5; D gene uncertain. The sequence was obtained from a woman aged 25 to 39 in good health. Sample: naive CD4+ T cells sorted from blood. Subset denoted: CD45RA+ positively selected. The CDR3 spells CASSQGRFRETQYF. In DNA, the CDR3 is TGCGCCAGCAGCCAAGGGCGGTTTCGGGAGACCCAGTACTTC.